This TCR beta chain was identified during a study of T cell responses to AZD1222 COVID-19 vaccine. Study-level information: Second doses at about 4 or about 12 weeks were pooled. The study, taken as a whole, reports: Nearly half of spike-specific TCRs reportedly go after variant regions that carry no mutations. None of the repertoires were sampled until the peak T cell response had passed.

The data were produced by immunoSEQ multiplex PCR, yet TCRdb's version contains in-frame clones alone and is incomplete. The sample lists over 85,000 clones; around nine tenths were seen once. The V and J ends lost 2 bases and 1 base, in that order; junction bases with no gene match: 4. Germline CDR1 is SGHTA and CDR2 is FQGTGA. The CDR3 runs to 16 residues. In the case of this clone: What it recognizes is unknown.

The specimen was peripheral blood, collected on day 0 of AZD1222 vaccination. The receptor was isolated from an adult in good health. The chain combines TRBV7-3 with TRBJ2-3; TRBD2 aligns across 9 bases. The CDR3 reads CASSLGRTSGTDTQYF. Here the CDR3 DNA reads TGTGCCAGCAGCTTAGGACGGACTAGCGGCACAGATACGCAGTATTTT.